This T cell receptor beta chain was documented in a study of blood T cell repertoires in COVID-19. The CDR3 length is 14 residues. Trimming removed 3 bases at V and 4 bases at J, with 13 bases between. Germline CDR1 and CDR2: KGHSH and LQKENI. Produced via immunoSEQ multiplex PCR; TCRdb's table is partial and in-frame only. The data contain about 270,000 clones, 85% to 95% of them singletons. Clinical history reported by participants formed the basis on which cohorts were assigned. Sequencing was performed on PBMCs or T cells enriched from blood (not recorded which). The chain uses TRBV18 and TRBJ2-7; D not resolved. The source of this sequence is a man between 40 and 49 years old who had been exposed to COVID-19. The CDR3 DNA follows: TGTGCCAGCTCACCGGCGGAGTCTTTTTACGAGCAGTACTTC. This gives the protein CASSPAESFYEQYF.